The 3 T cell receptor beta chains given below trace back to one sample, sequenced in a study of cytomegalovirus exposure and HLA in healthy donors. 60 Vbeta and 13 Jbeta primers were used in PCR. Generated by immunoSEQ multiplex PCR, the TCRdb table keeps only in-frame clones and is missing some. The top ten hold 13% of the sample, which has around 84,000 clones, less than 85% seen once. Sequencing was carried out using PBMCs. The origin of the receptors is a human donor in good health.

This clone was recorded only once. The J gene is TRBJ2-3, the V gene TRBV2, with TRBD1 matching 7 bases. This CDR3 has 14 residues. Germline trimming cut 2 bases from V and 4 bases from J; bases unmatched to any gene: 3. The germline gives CDR1 SNHLY, CDR2 FYNNEI. DNA for the CDR3: TGTGCCAGCAGTGAAAGGGGGCTTGCAGATACGCAGTATTTT. Translated: CASSERGLADTQYF.

The genes are TRBV28 and TRBJ1-3; D is unresolved. Germline V gene sequence: CDR1 MDHEN, CDR2 SYDVKM. The CDR3 has 14 residues. Trimming took off 6 bases at V and 5 bases at J, with 14 bases between the two ends. The CDR3 sequence: CASSKGDLRNTIYF. CDR3 nucleotide sequence: TGTGCCAGCAGCAAGGGAGATCTGAGAAACACCATATATTTT.

The gene calls are TRBV11-2 and TRBJ2-7; 9 bases are a match to TRBD1. CDR3 length: 16 residues. V lost 5 bases to trimming and J lost 4 bases; unmatched junction nucleotides: 12. Germline loops: CDR1 SGHAT, CDR2 FQNNGV. CDR3: CASSPGPGTGFYEQYF. The CDR3 region has the DNA TGTGCCAGCAGCCCAGGGCCCGGGACAGGGTTTTACGAGCAGTACTTC.